This T cell receptor beta chain derives from a study of human T cells and chemical hapten exposure. For the study at large: Patch testing placed 0.01% DPC on the upper back, with readings at 6 days.

The sample holds many counts of this clonotype. Time point here: pre-sensitization, week 0. Treatment specified: therapeutic diphenylcyclopropenone sensitization with weekly scalp DPC. As the library was built, unique molecular identifiers were attached to individual cDNA molecules. TCRdb re-called the RACE reads through MiXCR, storing one row per CDR3 protein. Of around 180,000 distinct CDR3 sequences detected, around 30% appear once; the ten largest clones hold just under 3%. The sequence was collected from a woman in her thirties with alopecia areata. Some clones in this sample may be carry-over from other donors' samples. The specimen comprised whole blood, sampled in connection with sensitization to the hapten diphenylcyclopropenone (DPC).

For the CDR3, the DNA is TGTGCCAGCAGCCTAGCGGGGGAAACCGGGGAGCTGTTTTTT. Protein product: CASSLAGETGELFF. The rearrangement joins TRBV12-3 or TRBV12-4 to TRBJ2-2; 10 nucleotides agree with TRBD2. CDR3 length: 14 amino acids. The ends lost 6 bases at V and 5 bases at J; junction bases unmatched: 3.